The clone carrying this T cell receptor (beta chain) was observed a single time. A multiplex PCR was run with 60 Vbeta primers and 13 Jbeta primers. Using immunoSEQ multiplex PCR, the repertoire was profiled, and TCRdb retains in-frame clones only, with some absent. The sample carries 200,000 to 250,000 clones, about 85% recorded once. This entry is derived from a study of cytomegalovirus exposure and HLA in healthy donors. Germline assignment: CDR1 MNHEY and CDR2 SVGAGI. This CDR3 has 16 amino acids. V was pared by 2 bases and J by 11 bases, with 17 bases of the junction left unmatched. The chain links TRBV6-5 to TRBJ1-1, with 7 nucleotides matching TRBD1. The TCR comes from a human donor in good health. The sequenced sample consisted of PBMCs. The CDR3: CASSYQGLSDRNQAFF. CDR3 bases: TGTGCCAGCAGTTACCAAGGGCTCTCGGACAGGAACCAGGCTTTCTTT.